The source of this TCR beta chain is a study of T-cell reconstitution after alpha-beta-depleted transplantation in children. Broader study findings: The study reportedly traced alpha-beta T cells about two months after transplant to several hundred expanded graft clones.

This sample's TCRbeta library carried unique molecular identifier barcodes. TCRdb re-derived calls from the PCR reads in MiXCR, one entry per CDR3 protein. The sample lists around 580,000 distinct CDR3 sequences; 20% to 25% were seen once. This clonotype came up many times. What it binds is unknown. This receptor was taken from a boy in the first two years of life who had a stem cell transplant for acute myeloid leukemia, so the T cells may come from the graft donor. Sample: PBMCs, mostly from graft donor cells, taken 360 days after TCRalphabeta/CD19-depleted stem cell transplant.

CDR3 loop: CSVYNRGTTEAFF. The CDR3 region has the DNA TGCAGCGTATATAACAGGGGGACCACTGAAGCTTTCTTT. This chain links TRBV29-1 with TRBJ1-1; 8 bases are shared with TRBD1. Trimming at V came to 6 bases and at J to 4 bases, leaving 7 bases not matched to a gene. The CDR3 extends over 13 amino acids. Germline V gene data show CDR1 as SQVTM and CDR2 as ANQGSEA.